This T cell receptor (beta chain) was observed in a study of CD8 T cells in Susac syndrome. The CD8+ and CD4+ T cells were negatively isolated, with the TEMRA cells enriched by FACS. In germline, CDR1 is LGHDT, CDR2 YNNKEL (reference sequence). The CDR3 sequence is 13 residues long. The ends were cut back, 4 bases at V and 1 base at J, with 7 bases in the middle. RNA was extracted with the RNeasy kit, and a quantity of about 0.45 to 1 ug was reverse transcribed using random hexamers. Each CDR3 protein gets one entry after TCRdb re-called the immunoSEQ multiplex PCR reads with MiXCR. The sample yields 95,000 to 150,000 distinct CDR3 sequences, roughly 94% seen once.

The sequence was collected from a human donor with Susac syndrome. The rearrangement links TRBV3-1 to TRBJ1-1; D remains ambiguous. Sample: CD8+ T cells from PBMCs. In nucleotides, the CDR3 is TGTGCCAGCAGCCCCGATCCGAACACTGAAGCTTTCTTT. Residues: CASSPDPNTEAFF. Complete variable domain (other parts from reference TRBV3-1 and TRBJ1-1): DTAVSQTPKYLVTQMGNDKSIKCEQNLGHDTMYWYKQDSKKFLKIMFSYNNKELIINETVPNRFSPKSPDKAHLNLHINSLELGDSAVYFCASSPDPNTEAFFGQGTRLTVV.